The sequence of this T cell receptor (beta chain) was determined in a study of CD4+ T cells in melanoma. The method was immunoSEQ multiplex PCR; TCRdb's version includes in-frame clones alone and lacks a portion of them. Counted here are about 9,100 clones, under 75% occurring once; the ten biggest clones make up over 15%. The V gene lost 3 bases and the J gene lost 9 bases, with 11 bases spanning the gap. Germline V gene sequence: CDR1 LGHNT, CDR2 FRNRAP. The CDR3 extends over 12 amino acids. The sample taken for sequencing was cells from a culture (not recorded whether cultured in vitro). This TCR was sampled from a human donor with melanoma. The chain uses TRBV12-5 and TRBJ1-2; the D gene is possibly TRBD1 (6 bases). The CDR3 reads CASGFGQTSYTF. The DNA for the CDR3 is TGTGCTAGTGGTTTTGGACAGACCAGCTACACCTTC. Full variable domain (rest looked up from reference TRBV12-5 and TRBJ1-2): DARVTQTPRHKVTEMGQEVTMRCQPILGHNTVFWYRQTMMQGLELLAYFRNRAPLDDSGMPKDRFSAEMPDATLATLKIQPSEPRDSAVYFCASGFGQTSYTFGSGTRLTVV.